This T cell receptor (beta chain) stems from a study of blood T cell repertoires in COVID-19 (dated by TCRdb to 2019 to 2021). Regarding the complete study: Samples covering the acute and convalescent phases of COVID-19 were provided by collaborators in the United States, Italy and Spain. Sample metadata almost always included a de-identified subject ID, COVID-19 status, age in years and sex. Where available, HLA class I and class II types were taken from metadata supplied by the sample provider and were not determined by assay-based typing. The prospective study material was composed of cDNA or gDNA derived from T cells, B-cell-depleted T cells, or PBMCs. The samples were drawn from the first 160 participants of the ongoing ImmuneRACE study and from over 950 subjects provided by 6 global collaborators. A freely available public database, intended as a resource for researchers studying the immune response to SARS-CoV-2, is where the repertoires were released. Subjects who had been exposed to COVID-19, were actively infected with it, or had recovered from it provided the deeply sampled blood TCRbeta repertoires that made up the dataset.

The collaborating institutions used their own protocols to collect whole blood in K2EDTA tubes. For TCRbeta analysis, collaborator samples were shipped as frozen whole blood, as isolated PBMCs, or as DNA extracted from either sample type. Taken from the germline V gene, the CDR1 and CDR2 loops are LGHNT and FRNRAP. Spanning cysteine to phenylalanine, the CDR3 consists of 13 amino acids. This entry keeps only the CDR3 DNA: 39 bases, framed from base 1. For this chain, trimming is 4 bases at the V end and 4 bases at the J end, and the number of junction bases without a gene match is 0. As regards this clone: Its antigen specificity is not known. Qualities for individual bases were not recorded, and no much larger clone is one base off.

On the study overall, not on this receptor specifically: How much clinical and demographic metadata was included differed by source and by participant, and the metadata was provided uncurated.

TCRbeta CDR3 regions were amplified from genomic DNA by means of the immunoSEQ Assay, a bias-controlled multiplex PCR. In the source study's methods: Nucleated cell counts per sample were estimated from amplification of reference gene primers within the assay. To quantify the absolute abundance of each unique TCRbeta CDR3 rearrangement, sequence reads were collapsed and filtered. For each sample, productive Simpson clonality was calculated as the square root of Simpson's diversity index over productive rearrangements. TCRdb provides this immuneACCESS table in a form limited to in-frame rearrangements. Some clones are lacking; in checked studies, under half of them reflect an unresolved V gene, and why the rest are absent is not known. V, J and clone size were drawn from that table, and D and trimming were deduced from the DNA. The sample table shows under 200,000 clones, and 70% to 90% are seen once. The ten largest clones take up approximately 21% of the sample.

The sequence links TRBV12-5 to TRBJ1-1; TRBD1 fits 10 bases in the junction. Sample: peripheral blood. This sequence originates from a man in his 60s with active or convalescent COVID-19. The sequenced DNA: TGTGCTAGTGGTTGGGACAGGGGCACTGAAGCTTTCTTT. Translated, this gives CASGWDRGTEAFF.